The T cell receptor beta chain under discussion was sequenced for a study of cytomegalovirus exposure and HLA in healthy donors. Study results and caveats: Cytomegalovirus-associated TCR beta chains were listed, numbering around 150. Diagnosis of cytomegalovirus status made by the classifier reportedly showed high specificity and sensitivity.

A word on this clone: Antigen: not known.

PCR employed 60 Vbeta and 13 Jbeta primers. Assay used: immunoSEQ multiplex PCR; TCRdb lists only in-frame clones, some missing. Counted here are more than 75,000 clones, nearly 80% occurring once; the ten biggest clones make up approximately 3.6%. The trim removed 2 bases at V and 3 bases at J, leaving 0 bases unmatched. Germline V gene data show CDR1 as MGHRA and CDR2 as YSYEKL. The CDR3 contains 13 residues. This TCR was sampled from a woman in her thirties or forties in good health and CMV-seronegative. The sequenced sample consisted of PBMCs. The J gene is TRBJ1-2, the V gene TRBV4-1; 7 bases agree with TRBD1. Here the CDR3 DNA reads TGCGCCAGCAGCCAACAGGGGGACTATGGCTACACCTTC. Translation: CASSQQGDYGYTF.